This entry is about one T cell receptor beta chain. Antigen unknown. V gave up 3 bases and J gave up 3 bases, with 12 bases separating them. Germline V gene lookup returns CDR1 DFQATT and CDR2 SNEGSKA (reference sequence). This CDR3 contains 14 residues. These data belong to a study of blood T cells in healthy people across ages. PCR was performed a second time for about 7 to 11 cycles using a sample-barcoded 5' primer and a J-beta primer mix. MiXCR was run by TCRdb on the 5' RACE reads, yielding one entry per CDR3 protein. This table has around 1,000,000 distinct CDR3 sequences, 30% to 40% appearing once. Study-wide results and caveats: When set beside aged donors, long-lived donors presented more naive CD4+ cells and higher diversity. The study could not conclusively compare naive and antigen-experienced cells, given its unsorted PBMCs. Underestimates were what the diversity estimates from one million T cells were considered to be.

Sequences were obtained from blood. The genes are TRBV20-1 and TRBJ1-5; weak D call: TRBD1 (6 bases). The receptor comes from a young man in good health. This CDR3 is CSASGQRPNQPQHF. The CDR3 coding sequence is TGCAGTGCTAGCGGACAGAGACCCAATCAGCCCCAGCATTTT.